This TCR beta chain was captured in a study of shared clonotypes between healthy human individuals. Whole-study context: Three CD4 naive, three CD4 memory, two CD8 naive and one CD8 memory plate were used per donor. Study conclusions and caveats: Limited genetic and exposure-history diversity came from having few donors.

Assay execution took place at the deep level. Clones were sequenced by immunoSEQ multiplex PCR, and TCRdb holds only the in-frame ones, with some missing. The sample has roughly 2,300,000 clones, less than 95% seen once. As regards this clone: Antigen: not known. Because the CDR3 is missing its conserved closing phenylalanine or tryptophan, this is likely a read error.

This receptor was taken from a man younger than 35 in good health. Some clones in this sample may be carry-over from other donors' samples. The specimen was naive CD4+ T cells from PBMCs. Subset here: CD45RA+ positively selected.

CDR3 region: CASSQDSTEAFL. DNA of the CDR3: TGTGCCAGCAGCCAGGACAGCACTGAAGCTTTCCTT. The V gene is TRBV7-9, the J gene TRBJ1-1; D may be TRBD1 (6 bases). The CDR3 extends over 12 amino acids. CDR1 SEHNR and CDR2 FQNEAQ come from the germline V gene (reference sequence). V shed 5 bases and J shed 4 bases, with 8 bases lying between them.